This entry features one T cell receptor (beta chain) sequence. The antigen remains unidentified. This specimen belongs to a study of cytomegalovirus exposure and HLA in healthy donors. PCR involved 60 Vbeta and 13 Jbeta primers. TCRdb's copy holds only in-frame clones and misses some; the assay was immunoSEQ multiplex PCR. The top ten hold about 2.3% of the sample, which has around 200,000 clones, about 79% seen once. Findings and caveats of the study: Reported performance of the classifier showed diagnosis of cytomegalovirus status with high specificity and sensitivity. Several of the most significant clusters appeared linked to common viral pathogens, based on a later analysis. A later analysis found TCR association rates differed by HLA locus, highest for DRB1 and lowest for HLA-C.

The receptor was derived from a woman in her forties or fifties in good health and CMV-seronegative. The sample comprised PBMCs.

CDR3 bases: TGCGCCAGCCCACTAAGACAGGGTCGTAGCACAGATACGCAGTATTTT. Protein sequence: CASPLRQGRSTDTQYF. The genes are TRBV5-1 and TRBJ2-3, with 7 nucleotides matching TRBD1. The trim removed 7 bases at V and 0 bases at J, leaving 11 bases unmatched. In germline, CDR1 is SGHRS, CDR2 YFSETQ. There are 16 residues in the CDR3.